One sample yielded the 8 T cell receptor beta chains listed below, sequenced in a study of identical twins. A single record per CDR3 protein comes from TCRdb applying MiXCR to the 5' RACE reads. The sample lists about 200,000 distinct CDR3 sequences; about 15% were seen once. In addition, the sample was reused for a study of T cells expressing NK-cell markers.

Material for sequencing was CD8+ T cells sorted from blood. These receptors came from a woman aged 18 to 35 in good health.

This clonotype was found a few times. J is TRBJ2-1 and V is TRBV4-3; possible D gene TRBD2, 5 bases. Trimming removed 1 base at V and 11 bases at J, with 15 bases between. Germline CDR1 and CDR2: LGHNA and YSLEER. CDR3 size: 14 residues. The CDR3 nucleotides read TGCGCCAGCAGCCAAGTTGGAGCGGCCCCCAAGCAGTTCTTC. It codes for CASSQVGAAPKQFF.

This clonotype has a handful of counts. This chain links TRBV14 with TRBJ2-1; 11 nucleotides agree with TRBD2. After removal of 8 bases from V and 4 bases from J, the junction contained 7 bases not matched to a gene. Germline CDR1 SGHDN, CDR2 FVKESK. The CDR3 covers 15 residues. The CDR3 is CASARGLAVYNEQFF. In DNA, the CDR3 is TGTGCCAGCGCGAGGGGACTAGCGGTTTACAATGAGCAGTTCTTC.

J is TRBJ2-3 and V is TRBV24-1; 13 positions agree with TRBD2. The CDR3 runs 17 residues. The germline CDR1 and CDR2 sequences are KGHDR and SFDVKD. V was clipped by 4 bases and J by 1 base; unmatched bases: 4. CDR3 protein: CATSDHGTSGGTDTQYF. The CDR3 nucleotides read TGTGCCACCAGTGACCACGGGACTAGCGGGGGCACAGATACGCAGTATTTT.

This clonotype was seen a few times. The rearrangement uses TRBV11-2 and TRBJ1-4; 9 bases are a match to TRBD1. This CDR3 spans 15 amino acids. With V trimmed by 5 bases and J by 8 bases, 9 bases remained unmatched. Germline V gene lookup returns CDR1 SGHAT and CDR2 FQNNGV. The CDR3 reads CASSAEQGAREKLFF. CDR3 nucleotides: TGTGCCAGCAGCGCGGAACAGGGGGCTAGGGAAAAACTGTTTTTT.

This clonotype has a handful of counts. This chain links TRBV5-1 with TRBJ1-1; the D is unclear. Per the germline V gene, CDR1 is SGHRS and CDR2 is YFSETQ. The CDR3 is 12 residues long. The V gene lost 3 bases and the J gene lost 2 bases, with 5 bases spanning the gap. CDR3 sequence: CASSSVNTEAFF. DNA for the CDR3: TGCGCCAGCAGCTCCGTCAACACTGAAGCTTTCTTT.

Remarks on this clonotype: At one end the junction does not follow the germline gene, possibly because of a read error. As DNA, the CDR3 is TGTGCCAGCAGCCATACTAGCGGGAGCTTTGTCTTC. Its protein product is CASSHTSGSFVF. The gene calls are TRBV7-8 and TRBJ2-1; 11 bases align to TRBD2. CDR3 length equals 12 residues. The germline gives CDR1 SGHVS, CDR2 FQNEAQ.

The V and J genes are TRBV12-5 and TRBJ2-7; D may be TRBD2 (5 bases). With 1 base removed from V and 1 base from J, the gap between germline ends came to 11 bases. This CDR3 is built from 15 residues. Germline-derived CDR1 and CDR2 are LGHNT and FRNRAP. CDR3 residues: CASGLGQRGSYEQYF. DNA of the CDR3: TGTGCTAGTGGTTTGGGCCAACGGGGTTCCTACGAGCAGTACTTC. Combining the CDR3 with reference TRBV12-5 and TRBJ2-7 gives the whole variable domain DARVTQTPRHKVTEMGQEVTMRCQPILGHNTVFWYRQTMMQGLELLAYFRNRAPLDDSGMPKDRFSAEMPDATLATLKIQPSEPRDSAVYFCASGLGQRGSYEQYFGPGTRLTVT.

This clonotype was found many times. This rearrangement joins TRBV27 to TRBJ2-7; D is unresolved. V was clipped by 2 bases and J by 3 bases, with 20 bases between them. Germline loops: CDR1 MNHEY, CDR2 SMNVEV (reference sequence). The CDR3 runs 17 residues. DNA for the CDR3: TGTGCCAGCAGTTTAGCGTTCAGACCCCGAGAAGACTACGAGCAGTACTTC. It codes for CASSLAFRPREDYEQYF.